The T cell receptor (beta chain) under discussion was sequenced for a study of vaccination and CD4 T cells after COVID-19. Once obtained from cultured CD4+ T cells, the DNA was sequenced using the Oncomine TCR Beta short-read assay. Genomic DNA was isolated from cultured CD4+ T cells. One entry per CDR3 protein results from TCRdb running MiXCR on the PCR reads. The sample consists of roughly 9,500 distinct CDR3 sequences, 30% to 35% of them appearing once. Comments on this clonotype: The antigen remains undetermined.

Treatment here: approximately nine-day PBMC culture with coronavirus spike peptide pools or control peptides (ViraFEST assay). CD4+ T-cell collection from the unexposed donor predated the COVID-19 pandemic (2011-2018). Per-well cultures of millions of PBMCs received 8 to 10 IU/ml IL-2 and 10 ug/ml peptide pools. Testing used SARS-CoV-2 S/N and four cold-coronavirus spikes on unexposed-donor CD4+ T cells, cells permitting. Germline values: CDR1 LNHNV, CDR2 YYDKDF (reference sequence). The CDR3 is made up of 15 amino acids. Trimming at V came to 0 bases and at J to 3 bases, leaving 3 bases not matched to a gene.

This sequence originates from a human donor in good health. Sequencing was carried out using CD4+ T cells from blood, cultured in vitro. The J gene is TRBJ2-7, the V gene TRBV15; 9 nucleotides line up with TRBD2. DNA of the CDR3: TGTGCCACCAGCAGAGAGCTAGCGGGAAGCTACGAGCAGTACTTC. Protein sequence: CATSRELAGSYEQYF. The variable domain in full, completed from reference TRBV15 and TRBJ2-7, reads DAMVIQNPRYQVTQFGKPVTLSCSQTLNHNVMYWYQQKSSQAPKLLFHYYDKDFNNEADTPDNFQSRRPNTSFCFLDIRSPGLGDTAMYLCATSRELAGSYEQYFGPGTRLTVT.